This TCR beta chain was retrieved from a study of blood T cell repertoires in COVID-19. Study-wide background: Sample material is recorded as cDNA or gDNA derived from T cells, B-cell-depleted T cells, or PBMCs.

Per the original methods: Reference gene primers were amplified, and this amplification served to estimate nucleated cell counts. The method was immunoSEQ multiplex PCR; TCRdb's version includes in-frame clones alone and lacks a portion of them. D and trimming come from the DNA, and the V and J calls and clone size come from that table. The sample contains about 300,000 clones, 75% to 90% of which appear only once. This clone was seen a single time. Participant reports of clinical history set cohort assignment. Two consecutive negative NP/OP PCR tests, clearance, or resolved symptoms defined Cohort 3 recovery. The specimen sequenced was PBMCs or T cells enriched from blood (not recorded which). The sequence was collected from a man aged 30 to 39 who had recovered from COVID-19.

The CDR3 loop is CASSLTSGGARFF. CDR3 bases: TGTGCCAGCAGCTTAACTAGCGGGGGGGCGAGGTTCTTC. The chain combines TRBV7-2 with TRBJ2-1, with TRBD2 identical over 13 bases. Unmatched junction bases numbered 4, after V lost 2 bases and J lost 15 bases. Germline lookup yields CDR1 SGHTA and CDR2 FQGNSA. The CDR3 spans 13 residues.